This T cell receptor beta chain was profiled in a study of T-cell reconstitution after alpha-beta-depleted transplantation in children. In its sample, this clonotype was seen a few times. Its cognate antigen is unknown. The V gene's germline CDR1 is DFQATT and CDR2 SNEGSKA (reference sequence). V was shortened by 3 bases and J by 3 bases, with 18 bases between the two germline ends. The CDR3 loop spans 15 amino acids. Whole-study results and caveats: Fresh T-cell production supplied most of the T-cell counts and diversity seen one year after transplant. The origin of alpha-beta T cells about two months after transplant was reportedly several hundred expanded graft clones. High day-60 TCRbeta diversity in some patients came from surviving recipient T cells and thymic progenitors.

Unique molecular identifiers were incorporated during preparation of the TCRbeta library. TCRdb re-derived calls from the PCR reads in MiXCR, one entry per CDR3 protein. The table includes fewer than 700,000 distinct CDR3 sequences, approximately 13% detected once. Sequencing used PBMCs, mostly from graft donor cells, obtained 360 days after TCRalphabeta/CD19-depleted stem cell transplant. This chain connects TRBV20-1 to TRBJ2-7; D possibly corresponds to TRBD1 (6 bases). The origin of this receptor is a male patient aged 10-17 years who had a stem cell transplant for acute myeloid leukemia, so the T cells may come from the graft donor. DNA of the CDR3: TGCAGTGCTAGGGAGACGATCGGACAGCTCTACGAGCAGTACTTC. This sequence encodes CSARETIGQLYEQYF.